These T cell receptor beta chains were read from a single sample in a study of T cell responses to AZD1222 COVID-19 vaccine. Generated by immunoSEQ multiplex PCR, the TCRdb table keeps only in-frame clones and is missing some. This sample has about 190,000 clones, with 87% found just once. The sequencing here drew on peripheral blood, taken on day 0 of MenACWY control vaccination. The origin of the receptors is an adult in good health. Both conserved end residues are part of each CDR3. The D gene is left open where the match is weak. Size is omitted from some rows. Given values are once, few, many or a class for expanded clones.

NA	NA	TRBJ1-5	TRBV3-1/TRBV3-2	TGTGCCAGCAGCCAGGTCACTATTTCTTGTCAGCCCCAGCATTTT	CASSQVTISCQPQHF
TRBD2	NA	TRBJ2-7	TRBV19	TGTGCCAGTAGTATAGAGGGAGGGACCTACGAGCAGTACTTC	CASSIEGGTYEQYF
TRBD1	NA	TRBJ2-7	TRBV6-1	TGTGCCAGCAGTGAAGTTGAGGACAGGGTTTACGAGCAGTACTTC	CASSEVEDRVYEQYF
TRBD1	NA	TRBJ2-7	TRBV28	TGTGCCAGCAGTCCGCCGGGACAGGCTAGCTCCTACGAGCAGTACTTC	CASSPPGQASSYEQYF
NA	NA	TRBJ1-1	TRBV6-5	TGTGCCAGCACCAACCGGGGTGGCTACACTGAAGCTTTCTTT	CASTNRGGYTEAFF
TRBD1	NA	TRBJ2-7	TRBV7-8	TGTGCCAGTTCAGGGGACAGGACCTACGAGCAGTACTTC	CASSGDRTYEQYF
TRBD1	NA	TRBJ1-3	TRBV15	TGTGCCACCAGCCGGACAGGGGGCGTATCTGGAAACACCATATATTTT	CATSRTGGVSGNTIYF
TRBD1	NA	TRBJ2-7	TRBV5-1	TGCGCCAGCAGCCCCCGGGACAGGGGGACCTTCTTAGGAGAGCAGTACTTC	CASSPRDRGTFLGEQYF
TRBD2	NA	TRBJ2-2	TRBV28	TGTGCCAGCAGGACGGGAGGCCTGAACACCGGGGAGCTGTTTTTT	CASRTGGLNTGELFF
NA	NA	TRBJ2-5	TRBV30	TGTGCCTGGAGTGTATCGAAGGCCCAGTACTTC	CAWSVSKAQYF
NA	once	TRBJ2-7	TRBV27	TGTGCCAGCAGTAAAACAGGTTCGCCGTTCTACGAGCAGTACTTC	CASSKTGSPFYEQYF
NA	NA	TRBJ2-3	TRBV4-1	TGCGCCAGCAGCCAAGATAACTTTGGCACAGATACGCAGTATTTT	CASSQDNFGTDTQYF
TRBD2	NA	TRBJ2-7	TRBV6-1	TGTGCCAGCAGTGCCGCTAGTTGGGGAGGGACCTACGAGCAGTACTTC	CASSAASWGGTYEQYF
TRBD2	NA	TRBJ2-2	TRBV7-3	TGTGCCAGCAGTCTCAGGACTAGCGGGACCGGGGAGCTGTTTTTT	CASSLRTSGTGELFF
TRBD1	NA	TRBJ2-7	TRBV19	TGTGCCAGTACCTCCGGGACAGGGGGATACGAGCAGTACTTC	CASTSGTGGYEQYF
TRBD1	NA	TRBJ2-7	TRBV6-5	TGTGCCAGCAGGGAGGACAGGGGCTCCTACGAGCAGTACTTC	CASREDRGSYEQYF
TRBD1	NA	TRBJ1-2	TRBV3-1/TRBV3-2	TGTGCCAGCAGCCAACAAGGACAGGGGGCGCTTGGCTACACCTTC	CASSQQGQGALGYTF
NA	NA	TRBJ1-5	TRBV6-1	TGTGCCAGCAGTGAAGCAGGGGGTCAGGGTCAGCCCCAGCATTTT	CASSEAGGQGQPQHF
NA	NA	TRBJ2-7	TRBV19	TGTGCCAGTAGTATGGGGGCAAGTAAGGGGGACGAGCAGTACTTC	CASSMGASKGDEQYF
NA	NA	TRBJ1-1	TRBV21-1	TGTGCCAGCAGCAAGGTTCCCGCTCTAAAAATGGTGAACACTGAAGCTTTCTTT	CASSKVPALKMVNTEAFF
NA	NA	TRBJ2-1	TRBV29-1	TGCAGCGGCACGCCGGGGGGCTTCGGCAATGAGCAGTTCTTC	CSGTPGGFGNEQFF
TRBD1	NA	TRBJ1-4	TRBV2	TGTGCCAGCGGGGACAGTAATGAAAAACTGTTTTTT	CASGDSNEKLFF
NA	NA	TRBJ2-3	TRBV7-2	TGTGCCAGCAGCTTAGGGGCCGGCCTCAAGATCACAGATACGCAGTATTTT	CASSLGAGLKITDTQYF
NA	few	TRBJ1-1	TRBV28	TGTGCCAGCAGCGAAAACAGGGTCAGGGCTGAAGCTTTCTTT	CASSENRVRAEAFF
NA	NA	TRBJ2-1	TRBV11-1	TGTGCCCCTCTGGGCGGCCCCTCCTACAATGAGCAGTTCTTC	CAPLGGPSYNEQFF
TRBD1	NA	TRBJ1-2	TRBV6-5	TGTGCCAGCAGGGCGACAGGGGGGGGCGGCTACACCTTC	CASRATGGGGYTF
NA	NA	TRBJ1-1	TRBV15	TGTGCCACCAGCAGCCGGGACAATGAAGCTTTCTTT	CATSSRDNEAFF
TRBD2	once	TRBJ2-3	TRBV5-4	TGTGCCAGCAGCCAACGGGCGGGAGGCGGCACAGATACGCAGTATTTT	CASSQRAGGGTDTQYF
NA	NA	TRBJ1-2	TRBV19	TGTGCCAGTAGTGCATATGGCTACACCTTC	CASSAYGYTF
NA	NA	TRBJ1-2	TRBV19	TGTGCCAGTAGTACCTTACAGGCCGGTAATGGCTACACCTTC	CASSTLQAGNGYTF
TRBD1	NA	TRBJ1-5	TRBV19	TGTGCCAGTAGTTCGGCGGGACAGGGGTATGAGGGGAGCAATCAGCCCCAGCATTTT	CASSSAGQGYEGSNQPQHF
NA	NA	TRBJ1-6	TRBV9	TGTGCCAGCAGCGTTGGGGGTGGCAATTCACCCCTCCACTTT	CASSVGGGNSPLHF
TRBD1	once	TRBJ1-4	TRBV28	TGTGCCAGCAGTTTGAGGGCCGGGACAGGGCCGGTTGGGAATGAAAAACTGTTTTTT	CASSLRAGTGPVGNEKLFF
NA	NA	TRBJ2-7	TRBV4-3	TGCGCCAGCAGCCAGATGGCTAACAGGTTGGAGCTGTACTTC	CASSQMANRLELYF
TRBD2	NA	TRBJ2-1	TRBV24-1	TGTGCCACCAGTGATTGGCCGACTAGCGGGAGTGGCAATGAGCAGTTCTTC	CATSDWPTSGSGNEQFF
NA	NA	TRBJ2-2	TRBV4-1	TGCGCCAGCAGCCAACAACAGGGAGACACCGGGGAGCTGTTTTTT	CASSQQQGDTGELFF
TRBD1	NA	TRBJ2-4	TRBV6-2/TRBV6-3	TGTGCCAGCAGTAGCTTCGGGCAGGGGGAAAACATTCAGTACTTC	CASSSFGQGENIQYF
TRBD1	once	TRBJ2-7	TRBV27	TGTGCCAGCAGTTTTTTGGGACAGGGGGCGCTTAACGAGCAGTACTTC	CASSFLGQGALNEQYF
NA	few	TRBJ2-1	TRBV6-2/TRBV6-3	TGTGCCAGCAGTCAAGAGGGGACCAAGCAGTTCTTC	CASSQEGTKQFF
TRBD2	NA	TRBJ2-5	TRBV9	TGTGCCAGCAGCGTAGGACTAGCGGGAGCCCCAGAGACCCAGTACTTC	CASSVGLAGAPETQYF
TRBD1	NA	TRBJ1-6	TRBV9	TGTGCCAGCAGCGCCTCTTCTGGGCAGGGGGCCGTCAATTCACCCCTCCACTTT	CASSASSGQGAVNSPLHF
NA	NA	TRBJ1-4	TRBV3-1/TRBV3-2	TGTGCCAGCAGCCTCGGCCGGACGGATGAAAAACTGTTTTTT	CASSLGRTDEKLFF
NA	few	TRBJ2-5	TRBV6-6	TGTGCCAGCAGTTACTCGAGGACGGTACAAGAGACCCAGTACTTC	CASSYSRTVQETQYF
TRBD1	NA	TRBJ2-5	TRBV14	TGTGCCAGCAGCCTCCGACAGGGGATTGGGGAGACCCAGTACTTC	CASSLRQGIGETQYF
TRBD1	NA	TRBJ1-5	TRBV18	TGTGCCAGCTCACCCATCGGGACAGAGCAGCCCCAGCATTTT	CASSPIGTEQPQHF